This T cell receptor beta chain is from a study of response to subunit inactivated influenza vaccine. Study results and limitations: Each seasonal flu vaccination may recruit only limited new T cells, authors suggested.

TCRdb reprocessed the RT-PCR reads with MiXCR, giving one entry per CDR3 protein. The table records 150,000 to 200,000 distinct CDR3 sequences, roughly 10% of them present only once. Note on this clonotype: Its target is unknown.

The V end lost 0 bases, the J end lost 3 bases, and 11 bases lay between the germline ends. The CDR3 length is 15 residues. Germline assignment: CDR1 LGHNA and CDR2 YSLEER. The sequence came from a man aged 50 to 69 who received an inactivated influenza vaccine. Sequences were derived from CD8+ T cells sorted from PBMCs, sampled less than 30 months after vaccination. The rearrangement uses TRBV4-3 and TRBJ1-1, with D possibly TRBD1 on 5 matching bases. In DNA, the CDR3 is TGCGCCAGCAGCCAAGATCTTGGGGGGGACACTGAAGCTTTCTTT. Translation: CASSQDLGGDTEAFF.